These 26 T cell receptor beta chains were sequenced from one sample in a study of radiation and T cells in renal cell carcinoma. The time point denotes: baseline pretreatment blood. Indicated treatment: 15 Gy SBRT to primary tumor, nephrectomy 4 weeks later. Some clones are missing from TCRdb's copy, which holds only in-frame ones; the method was immunoSEQ multiplex PCR. Of about 140,000 clones in the sample, approximately 82% are singletons; the top ten hold around 21%. Sequencing used blood, obtained from a patient whose treatment included radiotherapy and nephrectomy. The source of these receptors is a woman aged 45-59 years with renal cell carcinoma.

This clone was found once. The CDR3 here is CASSQGYSGTEAFF. The DNA of the CDR3 is TGTGCCAGCAGTCAAGGGTATTCGGGCACTGAAGCTTTCTTT. The J gene is TRBJ1-1, the V gene TRBV7-9, with D unresolved. CDR3 length equals 14 residues. The V end lost 6 bases, the J end lost 4 bases, and 15 bases lay between the germline ends. Germline V gives CDR1 SEHNR, CDR2 FQNEAQ (reference sequence).

The V gene is TRBV7-9, the J gene TRBJ2-5, with no clear D. The germline V gene has CDR1 SEHNR and CDR2 FQNEAQ (reference sequence). The CDR3 covers 14 residues. Trimming stripped 2 bases from V and 3 bases from J, with 10 bases between. The CDR3 here is CASSLSLGKETQYF. CDR3 DNA sequence: TGTGCCAGCAGCTTATCGTTGGGGAAAGAGACCCAGTACTTC.

V gene TRBV4-1 combines with J gene TRBJ2-2; D perhaps matches TRBD2 (6 bases). From germline, CDR1 is MGHRA and CDR2 YSYEKL. Trimming took off 1 base at V and 1 base at J, with 13 bases between the two ends. This CDR3 comprises 17 residues. In DNA, the CDR3 is TGCGCCAGCAGCCAAGTTCTCGGGGGATTGAACACCGGGGAGCTGTTTTTT. This encodes CASSQVLGGLNTGELFF.

This clone was counted between two and nine times. This chain joins TRBV10-3 and TRBJ1-5; D is possibly TRBD1 (6 bases). CDR1 and CDR2 (germline): ENHRY, SYGVKD. This CDR3 comprises 14 residues. V was shortened by 6 bases and J by 7 bases, with 16 bases between the two germline ends. CDR3 region: CAIRDSSPGQPQHF. CDR3 coding DNA: TGTGCCATCAGGGACAGTTCCCCAGGGCAGCCCCAGCATTTT.

The chain carries TRBV5-1 and TRBJ2-7; 9 bases are a match to TRBD1. The germline V gene encodes CDR1 SGHRS and CDR2 YFSETQ. CDR3 length equals 14 residues. V lost 0 bases to trimming and J lost 3 bases; unmatched junction nucleotides: 1. The CDR3 loop is CASSLAGQGYEQYF. The CDR3 nucleotides are TGCGCCAGCAGCTTGGCGGGACAGGGCTACGAGCAGTACTTC. The full variable domain, rest sourced from reference TRBV5-1 and TRBJ2-7, is KAGVTQTPRYLIKTRGQQVTLSCSPISGHRSVSWYQQTPGQGLQFLFEYFSETQRNKGNFPGRFSGRQFSNSRSEMNVSTLELGDSALYLCASSLAGQGYEQYFGPGTRLTVT.

This clone was detected once. The chain carries TRBV5-1 and TRBJ2-7; tentative D call: TRBD2 (6 bases). The CDR3 is 15 amino acids. V was shortened by 1 base and J by 6 bases, with 17 bases between the two germline ends. CDR1 is SGHRS, CDR2 YFSETQ, per germline. The CDR3 loop is CASSLTLSGLSEQYF. In nucleotides, the CDR3 is TGCGCCAGCAGCTTGACTCTATCGGGACTCAGCGAGCAGTACTTC.

This clone was seen a single time. The chain combines TRBV6-4 with TRBJ2-4; 15 bases align to TRBD2. From germline, CDR1 is MRHNA and CDR2 SNTAGT. The CDR3 contains 19 residues. V lost 3 bases and J lost 1; bases outside the gene matches: 7. The CDR3 DNA reads TGTGCCAGCAGTGAAGGGACTAGCGGGGGGACGGGGGCCAAAAACATTCAGTACTTC. It is translated as CASSEGTSGGTGAKNIQYF.

This rearrangement joins TRBV2 to TRBJ1-2, with D possibly being TRBD1 (5 bases). CDR1 is SNHLY and CDR2 is FYNNEI in the germline V gene. V lost 2 bases and J lost 5, with 12 bases in between. CDR3 size: 14 residues. In DNA, the CDR3 is TGTGCCAGCAGTGAACTTGGGGGAGGGTATGGCTACACCTTC. This sequence encodes CASSELGGGYGYTF.

V gene TRBV11-2 combines with J gene TRBJ1-4; D gene uncertain. V was shortened by 6 bases and J by 8 bases, with 16 bases between the two germline ends. Germline V gene lookup returns CDR1 SGHAT and CDR2 FQNNGV. This CDR3 contains 14 residues. CDR3 coding DNA: TGTGCCAGCAGGGTCGGAAGCGAAGGGGAAAAACTGTTTTTT. Its protein is CASRVGSEGEKLFF.

There are a few counts of this clone. The chain is built from TRBV7-3 and TRBJ2-3; the match to TRBD2 covers 10 bases. V was pared by 4 bases and J by 2 bases, with 3 bases of the junction left unmatched. The germline CDR1 and CDR2 sequences are SGHTA and FQGTGA. CDR3 length: 15 residues. For the CDR3, the DNA is TGTGCCAGCAGCTCCGGACTAGCGGCCACAGATACGCAGTATTTT. Residues: CASSSGLAATDTQYF. The complete variable domain, with remaining parts taken from reference TRBV7-3 and TRBJ2-3, reads GAGVSQTPSNKVTEKGKYVELRCDPISGHTALYWYRQSLGQGPEFLIYFQGTGAADDSGLPNDRFFAVRPEGSVSTLKIQRTERGDSAVYLCASSSGLAATDTQYFGPGTRLTVL.

The chain uses TRBV5-6 and TRBJ2-3, with 8 positions matching TRBD2. After removal of 3 bases from V and 0 bases from J, the junction contained 12 bases not matched to a gene. This CDR3 is built from 18 residues. Germline-derived CDR1 and CDR2 are SGHDT and YYEEEE. In DNA form, the CDR3 reads TGTGCCAGCAGCTCTACGAGCGGGAGAACCTCTAGCACAGATACGCAGTATTTT. This translates into CASSSTSGRTSSTDTQYF.

A note on this clone: Other nucleotide sequences from this sample produce the same CDR3. V and J are TRBV5-1 and TRBJ1-5; D uncertain. The germline V and J ends were trimmed by 4 bases and 1 base, with 6 bases remaining between them. The CDR3 sequence is 13 residues long. Germline CDR1 SGHRS, CDR2 YFSETQ. CDR3 nucleotide sequence: TGCGCCAGCAGCCCGGGGAGCAATCAGCCCCAGCATTTT. Protein: CASSPGSNQPQHF. Looking up the rest from reference TRBV5-1 and TRBJ1-5 gives the full variable domain: KAGVTQTPRYLIKTRGQQVTLSCSPISGHRSVSWYQQTPGQGLQFLFEYFSETQRNKGNFPGRFSGRQFSNSRSEMNVSTLELGDSALYLCASSPGSNQPQHFGDGTRLSIL.

The J gene is TRBJ1-4, the V gene TRBV5-1, with 8 nucleotides matching TRBD1. This CDR3 contains 14 residues. Germline CDR1 SGHRS, CDR2 YFSETQ. V shed 3 bases, J shed 4 bases, and the junction held 2 bases outside the gene matches. The CDR3 bases are TGCGCCAGCAGCTCACAGGGGGTTAATGAAAAACTGTTTTTT. It specifies CASSSQGVNEKLFF.

This chain joins TRBV4-3 and TRBJ1-1; D call uncertain. CDR1 is LGHNA, CDR2 YSLEER, per germline. The V gene lost 0 bases and the J gene lost 0 bases, with 8 bases spanning the gap. The CDR3 has 15 amino acids. The CDR3 reads CASSQDKVLNTEAFF. In DNA, the CDR3 is TGCGCCAGCAGCCAAGATAAGGTCCTGAACACTGAAGCTTTCTTT.

This chain connects TRBV7-2 to TRBJ1-1; D not resolved. Germline values: CDR1 SGHTA, CDR2 FQGNSA. This CDR3 is built from 16 residues. V dropped 2 bases and J dropped 2 bases, with 15 bases sitting between them. CDR3 protein: CASSLIGEPGNTEAFF. CDR3 sequence (DNA): TGTGCCAGCAGCTTAATCGGGGAGCCGGGAAACACTGAAGCTTTCTTT.

This rearrangement joins TRBV14 to TRBJ2-7, with D unclear. This CDR3 has 13 amino acids. Trimming removed 5 bases at V and 8 bases at J, with 16 bases between. Germline CDR1 is SGHDN and CDR2 is FVKESK. The CDR3 nucleotides are TGTGCCAGCAGCGAGGCACTCTTTGGGCAGCAGTACTTC. Its protein is CASSEALFGQQYF.

J is TRBJ1-1 and V is TRBV9, with no clear D. CDR1 is SGDLS, CDR2 YYNGEE, per germline. V lost 0 bases to trimming and J lost 1 base, with 10 bases between them. This CDR3 spans 15 amino acids. The CDR3 sequence: CASSVGINQNTEAFF. The CDR3 DNA reads TGTGCCAGCAGCGTAGGGATCAACCAGAACACTGAAGCTTTCTTT.

This chain joins TRBV14 and TRBJ1-1; the match to TRBD1 covers 7 bases. The ends lost 3 bases at V and 0 bases at J; junction bases unmatched: 7. This CDR3 region has 16 residues. The germline V gene has CDR1 SGHDN and CDR2 FVKESK. CDR3 region: CASSQTGTVLNTEAFF. The CDR3 coding sequence is TGTGCCAGCAGCCAGACCGGGACAGTTTTGAACACTGAAGCTTTCTTT.

The chain links TRBV5-1 to TRBJ1-1; D possibly corresponds to TRBD1 (5 bases). The germline gives CDR1 SGHRS, CDR2 YFSETQ. Trimming pared 2 bases from V and 0 bases from J, leaving 8 bases between. The CDR3 runs 14 residues. CDR3 amino acids: CASSFQGMNTEAFF. The CDR3 region has the DNA TGCGCCAGCAGCTTCCAGGGCATGAACACTGAAGCTTTCTTT.

This chain connects TRBV2 to TRBJ1-5; no firm D call. The CDR3 is 15 amino acids. Trimming removed 8 bases at V and 0 bases at J, with 14 bases between. Germline V gene sequence: CDR1 SNHLY, CDR2 FYNNEI. Written as DNA, the CDR3 is TGTGCCAGCCATTCCAGTTTAGTTAGCAATCAGCCCCAGCATTTT. Translated, it gives CASHSSLVSNQPQHF.

The genes are TRBV6-5 and TRBJ2-3; 7 bases agree with TRBD2. Germline V gene lookup returns CDR1 MNHEY and CDR2 SVGAGI. V shed 6 bases and J 3 bases; nucleotides not matched to a gene: 9. The CDR3 runs 15 residues. Written as DNA, the CDR3 is TGTGCCAGCAGATATCACGGGGGGTCGACAGATACGCAGTATTTT. Residues: CASRYHGGSTDTQYF.

The chain carries TRBV10-1 and TRBJ2-7; TRBD2 might be the D (5 bases). CDR1 is WNHNN and CDR2 is SYGVQD in the germline V gene (reference sequence). The CDR3 covers 16 residues. The V end was cut by 0 bases, the J end by 0 bases, with 12 bases between. The DNA of the CDR3 is TGCGCCAGCAGTGAGTCGGGTATGGGGAGCTCCTACGAGCAGTACTTC. Translation gives CASSESGMGSSYEQYF.

This rearrangement joins TRBV9 to TRBJ2-2; 8 bases are shared with TRBD1. CDR3 length: 15 amino acids. Germline values: CDR1 SGDLS, CDR2 YYNGEE. The V and J ends lost 0 bases and 5 bases, in that order; junction bases with no gene match: 3. The chain's CDR3 is CASSVGNRGTGELFF. The DNA for the CDR3 is TGTGCCAGCAGCGTAGGTAACAGGGGGACCGGGGAGCTGTTTTTT.

This chain connects TRBV27 to TRBJ2-7, with D tentatively TRBD1 (5 bases). Trimming cost V 0 bases and J 6 bases, with 15 bases left between them. The germline gives CDR1 MNHEY, CDR2 SMNVEV (reference sequence). The CDR3 contains 15 residues. The CDR3 is CASSLSGRVYSEQYF. The CDR3 nucleotides are TGTGCCAGCAGTTTATCCGGCAGGGTCTATAGCGAGCAGTACTTC.

This chain links TRBV18 with TRBJ1-1; D is undetermined. Germline CDR1 and CDR2: KGHSH and LQKENI. The V end lost 3 bases, the J end lost 0 bases, and 8 bases lay between the germline ends. The CDR3 contains 14 residues. Here the CDR3 DNA reads TGTGCCAGCTCACCCTCGGGGATGAACACTGAAGCTTTCTTT. Encoded protein: CASSPSGMNTEAFF.

V is TRBV5-1 and J is TRBJ1-4; D is perhaps TRBD1 (5 bases). V lost 4 bases to trimming and J lost 5 bases, with 12 bases between them. The CDR3 consists of 14 residues. Germline lookup yields CDR1 SGHRS and CDR2 YFSETQ. CDR3 in DNA: TGCGCCAGCAGCACGGGACCGAGCAATGAAAAACTGTTTTTT. Protein: CASSTGPSNEKLFF.